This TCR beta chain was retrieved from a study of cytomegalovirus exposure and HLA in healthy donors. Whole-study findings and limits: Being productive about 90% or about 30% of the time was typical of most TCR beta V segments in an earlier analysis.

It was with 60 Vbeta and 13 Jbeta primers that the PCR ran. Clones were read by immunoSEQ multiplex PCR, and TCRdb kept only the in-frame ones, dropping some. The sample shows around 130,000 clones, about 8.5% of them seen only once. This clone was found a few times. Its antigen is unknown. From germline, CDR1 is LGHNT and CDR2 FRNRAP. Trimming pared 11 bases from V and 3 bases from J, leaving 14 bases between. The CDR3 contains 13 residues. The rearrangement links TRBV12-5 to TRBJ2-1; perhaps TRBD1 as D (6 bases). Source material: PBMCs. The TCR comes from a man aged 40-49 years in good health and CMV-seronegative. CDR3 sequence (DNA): TGTGCTCTTAGACAGGCCAACTACAATGAGCAGTTCTTC. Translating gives CALRQANYNEQFF.